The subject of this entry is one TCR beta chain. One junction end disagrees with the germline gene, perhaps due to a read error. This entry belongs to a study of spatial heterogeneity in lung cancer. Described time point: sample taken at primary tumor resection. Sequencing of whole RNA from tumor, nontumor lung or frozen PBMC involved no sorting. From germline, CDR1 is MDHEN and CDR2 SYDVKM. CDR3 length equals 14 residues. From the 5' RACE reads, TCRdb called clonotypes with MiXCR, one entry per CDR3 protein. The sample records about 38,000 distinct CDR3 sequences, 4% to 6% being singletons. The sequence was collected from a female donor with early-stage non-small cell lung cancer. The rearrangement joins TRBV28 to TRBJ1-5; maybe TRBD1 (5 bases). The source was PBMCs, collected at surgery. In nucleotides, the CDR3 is TGTGCCAGCAGTATACGGGACCCACGGAGGAGCTTGCGTTTT. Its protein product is CASSIRDPRRSLRF.